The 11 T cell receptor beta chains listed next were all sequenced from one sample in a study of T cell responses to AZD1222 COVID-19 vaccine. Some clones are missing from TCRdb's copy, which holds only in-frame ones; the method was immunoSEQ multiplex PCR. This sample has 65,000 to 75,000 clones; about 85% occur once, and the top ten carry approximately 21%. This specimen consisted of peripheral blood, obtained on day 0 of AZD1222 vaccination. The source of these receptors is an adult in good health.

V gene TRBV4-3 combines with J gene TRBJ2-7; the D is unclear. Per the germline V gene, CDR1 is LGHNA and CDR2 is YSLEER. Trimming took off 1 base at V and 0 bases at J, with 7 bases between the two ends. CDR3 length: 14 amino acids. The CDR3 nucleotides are TGCGCCAGCAGCCAAGGTCTTAGCTCCTACGAGCAGTACTTC. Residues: CASSQGLSSYEQYF.

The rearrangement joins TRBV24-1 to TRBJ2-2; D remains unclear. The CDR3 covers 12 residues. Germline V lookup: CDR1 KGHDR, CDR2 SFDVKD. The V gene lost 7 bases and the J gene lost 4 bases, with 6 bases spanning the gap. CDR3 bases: TGTGCCACCAGACAATCCACCGGGGAGCTGTTTTTT. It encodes CATRQSTGELFF.

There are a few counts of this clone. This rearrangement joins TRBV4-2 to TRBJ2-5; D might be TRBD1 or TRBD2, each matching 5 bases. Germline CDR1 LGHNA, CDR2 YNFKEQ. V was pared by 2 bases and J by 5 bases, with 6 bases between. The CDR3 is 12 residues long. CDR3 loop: CASSQWGETQYF. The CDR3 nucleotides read TGTGCCAGCAGCCAATGGGGGGAGACCCAGTACTTC.

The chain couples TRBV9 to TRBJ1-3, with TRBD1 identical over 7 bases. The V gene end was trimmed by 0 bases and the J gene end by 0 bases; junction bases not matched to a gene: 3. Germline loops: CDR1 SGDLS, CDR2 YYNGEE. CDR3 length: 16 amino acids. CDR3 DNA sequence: TGTGCCAGCAGCGTAGGCCAGGGGGGCTCTGGAAACACCATATATTTT. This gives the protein CASSVGQGGSGNTIYF.

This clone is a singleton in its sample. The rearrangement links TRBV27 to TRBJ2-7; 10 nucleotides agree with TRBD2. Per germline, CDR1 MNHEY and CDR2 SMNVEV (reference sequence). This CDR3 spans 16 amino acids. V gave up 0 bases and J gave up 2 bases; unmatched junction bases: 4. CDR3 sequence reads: CASSLSALAGAYEQYF. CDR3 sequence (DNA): TGTGCCAGCAGTTTATCGGCCCTAGCGGGGGCCTACGAGCAGTACTTC.

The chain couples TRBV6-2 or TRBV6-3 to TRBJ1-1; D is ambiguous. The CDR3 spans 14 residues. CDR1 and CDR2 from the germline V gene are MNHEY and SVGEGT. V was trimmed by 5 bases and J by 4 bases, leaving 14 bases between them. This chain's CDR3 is CASSGLLGFTEAFF. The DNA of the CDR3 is TGTGCCAGCAGTGGACTACTTGGGTTCACTGAAGCTTTCTTT.

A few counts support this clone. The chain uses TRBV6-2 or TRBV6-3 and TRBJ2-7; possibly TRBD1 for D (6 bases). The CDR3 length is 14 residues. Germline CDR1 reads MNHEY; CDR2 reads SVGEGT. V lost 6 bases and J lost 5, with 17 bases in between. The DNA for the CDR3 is TGTGCCAGCAGCCAGAGACAGGCCTATGACGAGCAGTACTTC. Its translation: CASSQRQAYDEQYF.

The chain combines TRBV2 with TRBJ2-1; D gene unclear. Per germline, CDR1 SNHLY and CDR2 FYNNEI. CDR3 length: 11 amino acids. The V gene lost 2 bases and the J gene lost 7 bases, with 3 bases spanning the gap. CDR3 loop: CASSETNEQFF. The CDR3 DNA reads TGTGCCAGCAGTGAAACTAATGAGCAGTTCTTC.

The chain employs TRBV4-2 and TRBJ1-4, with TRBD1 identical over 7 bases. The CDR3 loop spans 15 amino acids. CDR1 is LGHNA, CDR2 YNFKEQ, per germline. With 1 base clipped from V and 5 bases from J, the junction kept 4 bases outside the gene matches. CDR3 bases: TGTGCCAGCAGCCAAGGAGGAGGGGGCAATGAAAAACTGTTTTTT. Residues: CASSQGGGGNEKLFF.

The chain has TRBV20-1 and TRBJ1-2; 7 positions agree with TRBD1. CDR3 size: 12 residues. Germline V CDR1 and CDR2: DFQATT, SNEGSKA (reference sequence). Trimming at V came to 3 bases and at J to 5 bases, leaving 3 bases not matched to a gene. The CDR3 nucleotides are TGCAGTGCTAGTCCAGGGGGGTATGGCTACACCTTC. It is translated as CSASPGGYGYTF.

CDR3: CASSEQGSGALHF. CDR3 coding DNA: TGTGCCAGCAGTGAACAGGGGTCTGGGGCCCTCCACTTT. This chain connects TRBV25-1 to TRBJ1-6; TRBD1 might be the D (6 bases). The CDR3 covers 13 residues. Trimming took 2 bases from V and 14 from J, leaving 13 bases between them. Germline V gene lookup returns CDR1 MGHDK and CDR2 SYGVNS. The full variable domain, rest sourced from reference TRBV25-1 and TRBJ1-6, is EADIYQTPRYLVIGTGKKITLECSQTMGHDKMYWYQQDPGMELHLIHYSYGVNSTEKGDLSSESTVSRIRTEHFPLTLESARPSHTSQYLCASSEQGSGALHFGNGTRLTVT.